These T cell receptor beta chains were read from a single sample in a study of early T cells in non-severe SARS-CoV-2 infection. Using its own MiXCR run on the 5' RACE reads, TCRdb lists one record per CDR3 protein. The sample yields about 84,000 distinct CDR3 sequences, roughly an eighth seen once. Sequenced input: whole blood. The receptors were gathered from an adult who was a healthcare worker with PCR-confirmed SARS-CoV-2 infection or an uninfected control (not recorded which). The CDR3 runs from the conserved cysteine through the conserved F or W. The order of the fields is V gene, J gene, D gene, CDR3 protein. A D gene is named only where the DNA matches it firmly.

>TRBV14|TRBJ2-1|-
CASSQVIGVEQFF
>TRBV28|TRBJ2-3|-
CASTKGGTDTQYF
>TRBV11-1|TRBJ2-7|-
CASSRRAGGEQYF
>TRBV28|TRBJ2-7|TRBD2
CASSGGGRYEQYF
>TRBV12-5|TRBJ2-7|-
CASGFTFTGPEQYF
>TRBV28|TRBJ2-7|-
CASTTSQNYEQYF
>TRBV12-3/TRBV12-4|TRBJ2-1|TRBD2
CASSSGLAGGPSYNEQFF
>TRBV11-2|TRBJ2-3|TRBD1
CASSPGQGWSTDTQYF
>TRBV7-8|TRBJ1-4|-
CASSSDSSNEKLFF
>TRBV29-1|TRBJ2-3|-
CSVEERRTDTQYF
>TRBV20-1|TRBJ2-7|-
CSASRHGDEQYF
>TRBV5-1|TRBJ1-4|-
CASSPLGYWDKKLFF
>TRBV29-1|TRBJ2-3|-
CSVEARTSNVRGTQYF
>TRBV20-1|TRBJ2-3|TRBD2
CTASGGRADTQYF
>TRBV7-2|TRBJ2-3|TRBD2
CAGRAAGAADTQYF
>TRBV7-7|TRBJ2-2|TRBD1
CASSGQGARYEELFF
>TRBV29-1|TRBJ2-1|-
CSGDSYNEQFF
>TRBV24-1|TRBJ2-7|-
CATGDSTYEQYF
>TRBV7-3|TRBJ2-5|TRBD2
CASSPLTGLAVGETQYF
>TRBV6-6|TRBJ2-7|TRBD2
CASRGLAGGPGYEQYF
>TRBV29-1|TRBJ2-5|TRBD1
CSVEDWATGGSKGKTQYF
>TRBV5-1|TRBJ1-6|-
CASRQDQPGRTNSPLHF
>TRBV9|TRBJ1-2|-
CASSVEGANYGYTF
>TRBV30|TRBJ1-6|-
CAYDYSPLHF
>TRBV3-1|TRBJ2-7|TRBD1
CASSLLTGVEQYF
>TRBV7-8|TRBJ1-6|-
CASSLGRGALSPPLHF
>TRBV29-1|TRBJ2-3|-
CSVVRGARIMSTDTQYF
>TRBV12-5|TRBJ2-7|-
CASGLVLRGLWRGDYEQYF
>TRBV7-3|TRBJ2-1|TRBD2
CASSLPLEGGPKDEQFF
>TRBV29-1|TRBJ1-6|-
CSVVGTLSSYNSPLHF
>TRBV7-3|TRBJ2-5|TRBD1
CASSEDRRETQYF
>TRBV20-1|TRBJ2-7|-
CSASPGQLPYEQYF
>TRBV9|TRBJ2-7|-
CASSAHQQYF
>TRBV12-3/TRBV12-4|TRBJ2-2|-
CASSSTRYTGELFF
>TRBV5-4|TRBJ2-2|-
CASSLYGGELFF
>TRBV7-2|TRBJ2-1|-
CASSSLPAREQFF
>TRBV25-1|TRBJ2-5|-
CASSLPLQGDQETQYF
>TRBV11-2|TRBJ1-4|-
CASSLFGVNEKLFF
>TRBV5-1|TRBJ2-3|-
CASSLRTGTDTQYF
>TRBV6-6|TRBJ2-5|-
CASSYSDREGAQETQYF
>TRBV29-1|TRBJ2-3|-
CSVERGTGTDTQYF
>TRBV10-3|TRBJ1-2|TRBD1
CAHQWELGGGYTF
>TRBV20-1|TRBJ1-6|-
CSARVAGRSYNSPLHF
>TRBV5-5|TRBJ2-7|TRBD2
CASSLVAGALYEQYF
>TRBV25-1|TRBJ2-7|-
CASSAFYEQYF
>TRBV29-1|TRBJ2-2|-
CSVEVGGRGTGELFF
>TRBV28|TRBJ1-1|-
CASNLAGGTEAFF
>TRBV29-1|TRBJ2-7|-
CSVDAGYEQYF